One TCR beta chain is described in this entry. These data originate in a study of blood T cell repertoires in COVID-19. For the study at large: Sites across the United States, Italy and Spain contributed samples from acute and convalescent COVID-19. T cells, B-cell-depleted T cells, or PBMCs supplied cDNA or gDNA.

Authors' processing steps: Researchers report that nucleated cell counts were estimated from reference gene primer amplification. Data came from immunoSEQ multiplex PCR; TCRdb stores just in-frame clones and leaves some out. Clone size and V and J calls were adopted from that table, with D and trimming inferred from the DNA. The sample shows about 200,000 clones, approximately 81% of them seen only once. This TCR was recovered from a woman over 75 with acute or convalescent COVID-19. What was sequenced was peripheral blood.

The DNA for the CDR3 is TGTGCCAGCAAGGGGACTAGCGCCAACTACGAGCAGTACTTC. Protein sequence: CASKGTSANYEQYF. The V and J genes are TRBV27 and TRBJ2-7; 10 bases agree with TRBD2. Trimming removed 7 bases from V and 3 bases from J; junction bases left unmatched: 6. The CDR3 extends over 14 amino acids. Germline values: CDR1 MNHEY, CDR2 SMNVEV (reference sequence).